This TCR beta chain stems from a study of Ad26.COV2.S vaccination and SARS-CoV-2 variants. Study context: Recipients of Ad26.COV2.S got it intramuscularly, once or twice 56 days apart. Study findings and constraints: Total T cell responses may have been underestimated by the TCR breadth and depth analyses. Recipients given vaccine exceeded placebo recipients in spike-specific TCR breadth.

Regarding this clone: Its target is unknown.

Measured with immunoSEQ multiplex PCR; TCRdb has only the in-frame clones, and not every one. The top ten clones hold 7% to 9.5% of a sample with approximately 400,000 clones, roughly 85% of them seen once. Treatment: about 20 received Ad26.COV2.S at low or high dose, single or two shots; roughly five received placebo; per-sample allocation not given. Samples were taken on day 63 after the first vaccine or placebo injection. Germline-derived CDR1 and CDR2 are SNHLY and FYNNEI. This CDR3 has 15 residues. Trimming shortened V by 4 bases and J by 2 bases, and 9 bases separated the two germline ends. The chain links TRBV2 to TRBJ2-6; no firm D call. This specimen was peripheral blood, taken in a trial of Ad26.COV2.S vaccine versus placebo. The TCR comes from a person aged 18-65 years who received the Ad26.COV2.S COVID-19 vaccine or a placebo. CDR3 nucleotides: TGTGCCAGCAGTGTCGGTCAGCCTGGGGCCAACGTCCTGACTTTC. It translates to CASSVGQPGANVLTF.